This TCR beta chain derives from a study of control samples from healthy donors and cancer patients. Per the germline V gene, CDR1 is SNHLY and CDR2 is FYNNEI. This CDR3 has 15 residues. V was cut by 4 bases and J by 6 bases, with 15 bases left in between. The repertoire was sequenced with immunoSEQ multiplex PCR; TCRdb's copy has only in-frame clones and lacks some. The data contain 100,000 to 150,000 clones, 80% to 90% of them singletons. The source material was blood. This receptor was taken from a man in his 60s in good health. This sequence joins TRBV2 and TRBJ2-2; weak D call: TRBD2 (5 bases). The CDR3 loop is CASSGRVGSSGELFF. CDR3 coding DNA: TGTGCCAGCAGTGGGCGGGTTGGTTCTTCCGGGGAGCTGTTTTTT.